This T cell receptor (beta chain) was observed in a study of cytomegalovirus exposure and HLA in healthy donors. The CDR3 runs to 14 residues. Germline V gives CDR1 MNHEY, CDR2 SVGAGI. V lost 4 bases, J lost 7 bases, and 14 bases lay in between. The PCR contained 60 Vbeta and 13 Jbeta primers. This table comes from immunoSEQ multiplex PCR, and its TCRdb copy is limited to in-frame clones, with some not included. The sample has roughly 23,000 clones; over 75% are singletons. The chain uses TRBV6-5 and TRBJ2-1; D may be TRBD2 (5 bases). This receptor was identified in a man aged 55 to 70 in good health and CMV-seronegative. The sample was PBMCs. CDR3 nucleotide sequence: TGTGCCAGCAGTTGGGCGGGTACGGTTAATGAGCAGTTCTTC. As protein: CASSWAGTVNEQFF.